The clone carrying this T cell receptor (beta chain) was found once. The antigen is undetermined. All donors were healthy HIV-negative adults lacking recent acute infections or vaccinations. CD45RA+ naive and CD45RA-negative memory subsets were separated from CD4+ cells. The method was immunoSEQ multiplex PCR; TCRdb's version includes in-frame clones alone and lacks a portion of them. The sample contains about 2.3 million clones, under 95% of which appear only once. This record comes from a study of shared clonotypes between healthy human individuals. For the study at large: Samples came from a couple of female and a few male donors aged 18 to 49.

The CDR3 is made up of 16 amino acids. The V gene end was trimmed by 3 bases and the J gene end by 4 bases; junction bases not matched to a gene: 8. The germline gives CDR1 SGHVT, CDR2 SQSDAQ. Notes on the study in general: Clonotype sharing among the donors was expected to vary with sequencing depth.

Sequencing was performed on naive CD4+ T cells from PBMCs. Subset in this sample: CD45RA+ positively selected. This TCR came from a man aged 18 to 30 in good health. Some clones in this sample may be carry-over from other donors' samples. V usage is TRBV7-4 and J usage is TRBJ1-5; 8 nucleotides align to TRBD1. CDR3 protein: CASSLIQGAMNQPQHF. In DNA form, the CDR3 reads TGTGCCAGCAGCTTGATCCAGGGGGCGATGAATCAGCCCCAGCATTTT.